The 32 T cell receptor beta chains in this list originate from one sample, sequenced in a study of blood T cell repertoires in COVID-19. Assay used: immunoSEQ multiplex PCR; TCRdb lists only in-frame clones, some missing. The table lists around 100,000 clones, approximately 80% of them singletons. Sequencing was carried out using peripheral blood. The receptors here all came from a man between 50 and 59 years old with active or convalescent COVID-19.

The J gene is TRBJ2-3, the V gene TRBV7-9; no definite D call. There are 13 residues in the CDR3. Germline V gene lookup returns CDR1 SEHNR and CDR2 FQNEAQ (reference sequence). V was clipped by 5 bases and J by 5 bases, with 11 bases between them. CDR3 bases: TGTGCCAGCAGCACTGACAACGGAGATACGCAGTATTTT. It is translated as CASSTDNGDTQYF.

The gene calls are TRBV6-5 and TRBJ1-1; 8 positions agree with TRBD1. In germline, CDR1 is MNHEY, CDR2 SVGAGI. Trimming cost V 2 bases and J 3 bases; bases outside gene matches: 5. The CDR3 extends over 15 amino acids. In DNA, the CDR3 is TGTGCCAGCAGTTACCGTCAGGGGGCGCACACTGAAGCTTTCTTT. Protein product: CASSYRQGAHTEAFF.

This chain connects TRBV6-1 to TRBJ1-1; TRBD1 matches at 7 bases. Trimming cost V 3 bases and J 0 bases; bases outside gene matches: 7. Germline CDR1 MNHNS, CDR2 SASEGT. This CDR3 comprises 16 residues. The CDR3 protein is CASSDAATGLNTEAFF. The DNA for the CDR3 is TGTGCCAGCAGTGATGCCGCGACAGGGCTGAACACTGAAGCTTTCTTT.

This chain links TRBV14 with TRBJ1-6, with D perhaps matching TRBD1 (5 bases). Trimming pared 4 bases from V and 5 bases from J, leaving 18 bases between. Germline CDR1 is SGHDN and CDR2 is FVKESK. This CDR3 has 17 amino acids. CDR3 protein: CASSPIRTTPNNSPLHF. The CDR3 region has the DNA TGTGCCAGCAGCCCAATCCGGACAACTCCCAATAATTCACCCCTCCACTTT.

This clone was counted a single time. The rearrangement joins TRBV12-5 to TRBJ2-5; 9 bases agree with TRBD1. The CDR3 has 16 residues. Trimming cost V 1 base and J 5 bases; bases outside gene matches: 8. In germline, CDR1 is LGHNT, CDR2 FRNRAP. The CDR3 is CASGLAVQGAGETQYF. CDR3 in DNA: TGTGCTAGTGGTTTGGCGGTACAGGGGGCAGGGGAGACCCAGTACTTC.

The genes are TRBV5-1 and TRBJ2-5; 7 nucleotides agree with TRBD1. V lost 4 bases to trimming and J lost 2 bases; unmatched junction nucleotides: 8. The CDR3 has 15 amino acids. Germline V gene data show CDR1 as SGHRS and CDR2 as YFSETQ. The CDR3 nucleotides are TGCGCCAGCAGCGTGATACCGGGACAGCAAGAGACCCAGTACTTC. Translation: CASSVIPGQQETQYF.

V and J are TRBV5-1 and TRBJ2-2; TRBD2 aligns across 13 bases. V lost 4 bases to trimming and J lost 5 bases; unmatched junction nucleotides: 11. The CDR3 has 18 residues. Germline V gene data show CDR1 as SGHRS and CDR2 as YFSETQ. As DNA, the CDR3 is TGCGCCAGCAGCAGACTAGCGGGAGGATTCATGAGAACCGGGGAGCTGTTTTTT. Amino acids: CASSRLAGGFMRTGELFF. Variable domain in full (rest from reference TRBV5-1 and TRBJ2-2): KAGVTQTPRYLIKTRGQQVTLSCSPISGHRSVSWYQQTPGQGLQFLFEYFSETQRNKGNFPGRFSGRQFSNSRSEMNVSTLELGDSALYLCASSRLAGGFMRTGELFFGEGSRLTVL.

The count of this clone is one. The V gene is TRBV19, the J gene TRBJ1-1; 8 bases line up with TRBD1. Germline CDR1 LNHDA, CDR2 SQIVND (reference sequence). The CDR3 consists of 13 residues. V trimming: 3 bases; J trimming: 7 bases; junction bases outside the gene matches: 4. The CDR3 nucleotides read TGTGCCAGTAGTATTCAAACAGGGGGTGAAGCTTTCTTT. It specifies CASSIQTGGEAFF.

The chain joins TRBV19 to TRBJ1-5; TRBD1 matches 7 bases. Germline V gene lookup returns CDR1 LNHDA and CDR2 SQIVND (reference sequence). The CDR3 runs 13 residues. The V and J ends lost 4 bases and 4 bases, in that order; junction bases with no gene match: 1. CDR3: CASSTQGNQPQHF. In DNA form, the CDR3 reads TGTGCCAGTAGTACACAGGGGAATCAGCCCCAGCATTTT. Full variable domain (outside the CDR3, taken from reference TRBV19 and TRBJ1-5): DGGITQSPKYLFRKEGQNVTLSCEQNLNHDAMYWYRQDPGQGLRLIYYSQIVNDFQKGDIAEGYSVSREKKESFPLTVTSAQKNPTAFYLCASSTQGNQPQHFGDGTRLSIL.

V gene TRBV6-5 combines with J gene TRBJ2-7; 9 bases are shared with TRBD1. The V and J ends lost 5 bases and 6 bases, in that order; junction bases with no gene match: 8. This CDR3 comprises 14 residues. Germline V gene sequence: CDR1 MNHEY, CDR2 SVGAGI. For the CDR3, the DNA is TGTGCCAGCAGTAAACTGGACAGGGGTGGCGAGCAGTACTTC. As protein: CASSKLDRGGEQYF.

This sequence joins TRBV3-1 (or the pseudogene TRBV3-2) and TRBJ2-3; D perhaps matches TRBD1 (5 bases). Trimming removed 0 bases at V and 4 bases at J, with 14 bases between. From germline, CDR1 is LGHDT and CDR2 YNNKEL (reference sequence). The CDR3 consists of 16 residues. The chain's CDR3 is CASSQEPFKQADTQYF. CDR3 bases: TGTGCCAGCAGCCAAGAGCCCTTCAAACAGGCAGATACGCAGTATTTT.

This CDR3 is CASSDSLQGAYYGYTF. The CDR3 DNA is TGCGCCAGCAGTGACTCGTTACAGGGGGCATACTATGGCTACACCTTC. This chain joins TRBV10-2 and TRBJ1-2, with TRBD1 matching 9 bases. The length of the CDR3 is 16 residues. J was trimmed by 3 bases and V by 3 bases; bases with no gene match: 8. Germline V gives CDR1 WSHSY, CDR2 SAAADI.

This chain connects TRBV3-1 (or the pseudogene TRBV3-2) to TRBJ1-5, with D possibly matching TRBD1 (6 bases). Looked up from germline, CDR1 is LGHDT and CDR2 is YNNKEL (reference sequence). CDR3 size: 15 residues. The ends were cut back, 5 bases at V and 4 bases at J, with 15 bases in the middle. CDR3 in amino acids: CASSLTKQGNQPQHF. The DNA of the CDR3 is TGTGCCAGCAGCTTAACCAAACAGGGAAATCAGCCCCAGCATTTT.

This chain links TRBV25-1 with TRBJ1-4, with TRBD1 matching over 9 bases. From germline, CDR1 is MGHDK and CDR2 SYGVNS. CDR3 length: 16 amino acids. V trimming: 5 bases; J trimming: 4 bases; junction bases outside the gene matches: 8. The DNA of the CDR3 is TGTGCCAGCAGTAACCACAGGGGGCAGGGTAATGAAAAACTGTTTTTT. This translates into CASSNHRGQGNEKLFF. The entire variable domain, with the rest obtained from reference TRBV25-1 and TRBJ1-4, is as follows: EADIYQTPRYLVIGTGKKITLECSQTMGHDKMYWYQQDPGMELHLIHYSYGVNSTEKGDLSSESTVSRIRTEHFPLTLESARPSHTSQYLCASSNHRGQGNEKLFFGSGTQLSVL.

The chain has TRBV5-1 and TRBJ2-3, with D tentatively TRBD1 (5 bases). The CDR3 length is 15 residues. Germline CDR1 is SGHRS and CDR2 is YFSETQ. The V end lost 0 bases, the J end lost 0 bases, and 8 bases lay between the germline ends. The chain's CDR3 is CASSLDRISTDTQYF. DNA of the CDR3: TGCGCCAGCAGCTTGGACAGGATTAGCACAGATACGCAGTATTTT.

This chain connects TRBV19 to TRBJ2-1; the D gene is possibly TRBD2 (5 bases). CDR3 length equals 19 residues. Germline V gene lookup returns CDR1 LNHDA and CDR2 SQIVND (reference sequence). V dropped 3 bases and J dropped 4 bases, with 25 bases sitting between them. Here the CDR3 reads CASSILARAGGLRYNEQFF. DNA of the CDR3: TGTGCCAGTAGTATTCTGGCTCGGGCGGGCGGCTTAAGATACAATGAGCAGTTCTTC. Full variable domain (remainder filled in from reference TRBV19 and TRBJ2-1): DGGITQSPKYLFRKEGQNVTLSCEQNLNHDAMYWYRQDPGQGLRLIYYSQIVNDFQKGDIAEGYSVSREKKESFPLTVTSAQKNPTAFYLCASSILARAGGLRYNEQFFGPGTRLTVL.

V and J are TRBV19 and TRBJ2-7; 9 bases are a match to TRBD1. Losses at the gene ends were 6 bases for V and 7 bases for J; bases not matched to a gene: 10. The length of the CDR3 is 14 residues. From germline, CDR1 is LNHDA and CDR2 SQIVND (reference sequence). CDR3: CASSVTGGLGEQYF. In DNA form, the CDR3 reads TGTGCCAGTAGCGTAACAGGGGGCCTAGGGGAGCAGTACTTC.

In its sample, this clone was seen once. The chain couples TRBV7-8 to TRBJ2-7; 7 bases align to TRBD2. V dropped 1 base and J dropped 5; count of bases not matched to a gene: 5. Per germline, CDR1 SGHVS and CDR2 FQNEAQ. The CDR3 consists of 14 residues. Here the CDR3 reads CASSLVGGRNEQYF. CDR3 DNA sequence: TGTGCCAGCAGCTTAGTGGGCGGGAGAAACGAGCAGTACTTC.

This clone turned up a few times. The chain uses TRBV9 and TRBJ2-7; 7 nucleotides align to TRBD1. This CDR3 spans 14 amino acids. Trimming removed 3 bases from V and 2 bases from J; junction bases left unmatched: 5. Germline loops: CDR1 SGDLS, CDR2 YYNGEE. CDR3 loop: CASSADREPYEQYF. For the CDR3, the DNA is TGTGCCAGCAGCGCCGACAGGGAACCCTACGAGCAGTACTTC. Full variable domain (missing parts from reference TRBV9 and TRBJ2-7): DSGVTQTPKHLITATGQRVTLRCSPRSGDLSVYWYQQSLDQGLQFLIQYYNGEERAKGNILERFSAQQFPDLHSELNLSSLELGDSALYFCASSADREPYEQYFGPGTRLTVT.

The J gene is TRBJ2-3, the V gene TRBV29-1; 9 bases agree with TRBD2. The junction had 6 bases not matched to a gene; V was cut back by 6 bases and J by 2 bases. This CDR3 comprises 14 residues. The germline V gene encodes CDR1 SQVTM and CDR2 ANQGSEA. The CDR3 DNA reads TGCAGCGTCTCGACTAGCGGTCTCACAGATACGCAGTATTTT. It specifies CSVSTSGLTDTQYF.

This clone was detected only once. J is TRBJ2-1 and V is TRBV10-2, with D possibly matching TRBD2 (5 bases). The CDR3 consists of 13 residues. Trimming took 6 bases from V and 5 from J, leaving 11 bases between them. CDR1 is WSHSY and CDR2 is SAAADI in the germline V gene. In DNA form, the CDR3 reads TGCGCCAGCAGGGCCGGGATTCACAATGAGCAGTTCTTC. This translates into CASRAGIHNEQFF.

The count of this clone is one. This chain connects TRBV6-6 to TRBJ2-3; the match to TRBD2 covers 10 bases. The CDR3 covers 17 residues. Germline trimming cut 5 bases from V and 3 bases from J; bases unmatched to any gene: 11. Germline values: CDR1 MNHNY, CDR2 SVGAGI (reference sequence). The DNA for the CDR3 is TGTGCCAGCAGTCCCGAATGGTCTAGCGGGAGAACAGATACGCAGTATTTT. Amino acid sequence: CASSPEWSSGRTDTQYF.

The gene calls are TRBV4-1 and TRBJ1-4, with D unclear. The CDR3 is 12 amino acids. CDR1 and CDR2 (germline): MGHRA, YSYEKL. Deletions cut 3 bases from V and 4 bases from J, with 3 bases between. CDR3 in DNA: TGCGCCAGCAGCCATATTAATGAAAAACTGTTTTTT. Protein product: CASSHINEKLFF.

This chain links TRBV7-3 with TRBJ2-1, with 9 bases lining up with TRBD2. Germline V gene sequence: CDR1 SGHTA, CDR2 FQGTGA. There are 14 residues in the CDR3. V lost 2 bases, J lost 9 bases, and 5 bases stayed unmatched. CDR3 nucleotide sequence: TGTGCCAGCAGCTTAGAAGCGGGAGGTTCTGAGCAGTTCTTC. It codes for CASSLEAGGSEQFF. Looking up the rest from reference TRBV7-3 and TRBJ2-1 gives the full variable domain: GAGVSQTPSNKVTEKGKYVELRCDPISGHTALYWYRQSLGQGPEFLIYFQGTGAADDSGLPNDRFFAVRPEGSVSTLKIQRTERGDSAVYLCASSLEAGGSEQFFGPGTRLTVL.

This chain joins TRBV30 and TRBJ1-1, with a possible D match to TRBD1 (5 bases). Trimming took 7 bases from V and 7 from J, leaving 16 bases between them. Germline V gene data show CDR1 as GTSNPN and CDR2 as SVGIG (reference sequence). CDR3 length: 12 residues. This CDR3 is CAYIGPGGEAFF. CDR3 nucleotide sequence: TGTGCCTATATCGGCCCGGGGGGTGAAGCTTTCTTT.

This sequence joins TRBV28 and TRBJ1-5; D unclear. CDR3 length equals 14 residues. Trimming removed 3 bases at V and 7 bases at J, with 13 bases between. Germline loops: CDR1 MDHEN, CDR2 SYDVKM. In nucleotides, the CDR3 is TGTGCCAGCAGTTTGACGGGTTTGAGGCAGCCCCAGCATTTT. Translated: CASSLTGLRQPQHF.

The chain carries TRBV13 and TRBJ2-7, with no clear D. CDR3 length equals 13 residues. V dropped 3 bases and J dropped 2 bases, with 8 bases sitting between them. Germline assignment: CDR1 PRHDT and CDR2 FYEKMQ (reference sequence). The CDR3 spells CASSFRGAYEQYF. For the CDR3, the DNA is TGTGCCAGCAGCTTCAGAGGAGCCTACGAGCAGTACTTC.

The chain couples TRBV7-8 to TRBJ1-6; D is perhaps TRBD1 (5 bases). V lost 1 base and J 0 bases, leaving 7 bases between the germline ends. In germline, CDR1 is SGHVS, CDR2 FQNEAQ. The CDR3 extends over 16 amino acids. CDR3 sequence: CASSLDRSSYNSPLHF. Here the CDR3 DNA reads TGTGCCAGCAGCTTAGACAGGAGCTCCTATAATTCACCCCTCCACTTT. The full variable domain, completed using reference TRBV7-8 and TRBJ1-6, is GAGVSQSPRYKVAKRGQDVALRCDPISGHVSLFWYQQALGQGPEFLTYFQNEAQLDKSGLPSDRFFAERPEGSVSTLKIQRTQQEDSAVYLCASSLDRSSYNSPLHFGNGTRLTVT.

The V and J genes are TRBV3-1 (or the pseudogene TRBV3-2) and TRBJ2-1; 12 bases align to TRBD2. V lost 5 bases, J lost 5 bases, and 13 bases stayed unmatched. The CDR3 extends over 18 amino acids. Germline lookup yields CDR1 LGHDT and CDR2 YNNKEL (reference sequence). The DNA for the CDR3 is TGTGCCAGCAGCAGGACTCTTGTGGCTAGCGGGAGGGACAATGAGCAGTTCTTC. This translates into CASSRTLVASGRDNEQFF.

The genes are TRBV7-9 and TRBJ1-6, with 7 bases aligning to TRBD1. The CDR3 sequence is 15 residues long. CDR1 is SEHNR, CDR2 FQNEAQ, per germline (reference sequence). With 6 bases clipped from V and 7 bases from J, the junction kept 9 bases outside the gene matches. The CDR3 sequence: CASRPPGGGNSPLHF. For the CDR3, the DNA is TGTGCCAGCAGGCCGCCAGGGGGAGGAAATTCACCCCTCCACTTT.

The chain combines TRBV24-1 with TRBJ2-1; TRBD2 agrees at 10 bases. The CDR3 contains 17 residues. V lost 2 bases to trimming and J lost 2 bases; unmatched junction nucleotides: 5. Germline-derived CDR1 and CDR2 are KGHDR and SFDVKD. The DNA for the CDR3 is TGTGCCACCAGTGATTCCTCGACTAGCGGGCCCTACAATGAGCAGTTCTTC. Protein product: CATSDSSTSGPYNEQFF.

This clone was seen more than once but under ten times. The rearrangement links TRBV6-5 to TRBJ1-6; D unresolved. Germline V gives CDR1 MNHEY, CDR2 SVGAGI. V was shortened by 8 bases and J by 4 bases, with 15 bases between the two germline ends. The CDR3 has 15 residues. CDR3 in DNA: TGTGCCAGCGGCCTACAGAAACTTTATAATTCACCCCTCCACTTT. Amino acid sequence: CASGLQKLYNSPLHF.